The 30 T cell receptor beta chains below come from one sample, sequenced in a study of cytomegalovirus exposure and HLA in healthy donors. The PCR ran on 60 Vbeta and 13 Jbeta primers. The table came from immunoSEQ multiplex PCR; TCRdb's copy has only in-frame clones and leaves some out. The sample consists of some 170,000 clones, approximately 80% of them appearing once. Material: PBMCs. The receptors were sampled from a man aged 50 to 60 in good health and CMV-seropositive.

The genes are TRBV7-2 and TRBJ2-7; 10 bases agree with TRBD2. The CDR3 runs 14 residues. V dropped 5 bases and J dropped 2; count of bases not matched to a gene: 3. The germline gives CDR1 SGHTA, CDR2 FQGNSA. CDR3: CASSPGLAAYEQYF. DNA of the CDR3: TGTGCCAGCAGCCCCGGACTAGCGGCCTACGAGCAGTACTTC.

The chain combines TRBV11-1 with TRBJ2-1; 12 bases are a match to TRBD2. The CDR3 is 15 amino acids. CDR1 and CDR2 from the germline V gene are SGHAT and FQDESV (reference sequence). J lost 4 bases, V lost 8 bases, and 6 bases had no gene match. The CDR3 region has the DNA TGTGCCAGCCGCTCCGGGACTAGCGGGTACAATGAGCAGTTCTTC. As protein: CASRSGTSGYNEQFF.

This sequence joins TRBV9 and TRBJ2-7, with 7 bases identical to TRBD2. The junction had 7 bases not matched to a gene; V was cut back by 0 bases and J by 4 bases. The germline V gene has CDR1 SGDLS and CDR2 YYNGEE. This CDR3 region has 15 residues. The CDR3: CASSVAGSGVYEQYF. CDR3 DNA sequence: TGTGCCAGCAGCGTAGCCGGGAGCGGGGTTTACGAGCAGTACTTC. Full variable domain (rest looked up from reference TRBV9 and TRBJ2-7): DSGVTQTPKHLITATGQRVTLRCSPRSGDLSVYWYQQSLDQGLQFLIQYYNGEERAKGNILERFSAQQFPDLHSELNLSSLELGDSALYFCASSVAGSGVYEQYFGPGTRLTVT.

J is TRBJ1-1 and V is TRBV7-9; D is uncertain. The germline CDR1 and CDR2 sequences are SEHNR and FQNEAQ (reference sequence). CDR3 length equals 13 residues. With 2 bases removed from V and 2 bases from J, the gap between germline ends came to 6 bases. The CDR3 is CASSLLANTEAFF. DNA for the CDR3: TGTGCCAGCAGCTTATTAGCCAACACTGAAGCTTTCTTT.

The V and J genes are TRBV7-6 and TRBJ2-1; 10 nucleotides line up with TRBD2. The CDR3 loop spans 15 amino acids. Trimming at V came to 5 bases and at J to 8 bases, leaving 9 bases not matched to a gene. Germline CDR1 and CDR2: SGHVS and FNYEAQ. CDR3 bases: TGTGCCAGCAGCCCCTCTAGCGGGAGTAACTATGAGCAGTTCTTC. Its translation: CASSPSSGSNYEQFF. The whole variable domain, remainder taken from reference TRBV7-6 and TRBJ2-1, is GAGVSQSPRYKVTKRGQDVALRCDPISGHVSLYWYRQALGQGPEFLTYFNYEAQQDKSGLPNDRFSAERPEGSISTLTIQRTEQRDSAMYRCASSPSSGSNYEQFFGPGTRLTVL.

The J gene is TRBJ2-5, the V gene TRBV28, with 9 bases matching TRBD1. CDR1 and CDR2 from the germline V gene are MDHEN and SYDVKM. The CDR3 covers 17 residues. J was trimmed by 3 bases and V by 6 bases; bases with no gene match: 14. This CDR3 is CASRRDGGQGYEETQYF. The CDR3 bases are TGTGCCAGCAGAAGAGATGGCGGACAGGGGTATGAAGAGACCCAGTACTTC.

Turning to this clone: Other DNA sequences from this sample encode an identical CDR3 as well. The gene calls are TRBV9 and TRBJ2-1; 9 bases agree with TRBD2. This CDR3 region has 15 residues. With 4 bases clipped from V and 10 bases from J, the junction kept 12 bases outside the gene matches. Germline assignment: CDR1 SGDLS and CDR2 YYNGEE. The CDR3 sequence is CASSPGVELAGEQFF. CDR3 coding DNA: TGTGCCAGCAGCCCAGGAGTGGAACTAGCGGGCGAGCAGTTCTTC.

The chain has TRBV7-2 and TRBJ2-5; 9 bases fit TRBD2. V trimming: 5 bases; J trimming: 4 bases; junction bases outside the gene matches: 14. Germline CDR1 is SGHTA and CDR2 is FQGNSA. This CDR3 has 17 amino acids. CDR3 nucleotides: TGTGCCAGCAGCCAATATTTAATTAGCGGGAGCCTAGAGACCCAGTACTTC. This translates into CASSQYLISGSLETQYF.

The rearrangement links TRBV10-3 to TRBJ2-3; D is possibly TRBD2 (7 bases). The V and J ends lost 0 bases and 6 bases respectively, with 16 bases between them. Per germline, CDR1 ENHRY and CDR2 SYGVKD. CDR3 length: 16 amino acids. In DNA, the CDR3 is TGTGCCATCAGTGAGTCGGATACGGGGGGCGCGGATACGCAGTATTTT. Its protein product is CAISESDTGGADTQYF.

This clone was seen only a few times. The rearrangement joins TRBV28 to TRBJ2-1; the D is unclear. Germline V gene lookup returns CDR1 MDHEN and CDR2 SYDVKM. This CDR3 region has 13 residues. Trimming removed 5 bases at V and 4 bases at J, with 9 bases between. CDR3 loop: CASSTTGYNEQFF. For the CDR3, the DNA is TGTGCCAGCAGTACGACTGGGTACAATGAGCAGTTCTTC.

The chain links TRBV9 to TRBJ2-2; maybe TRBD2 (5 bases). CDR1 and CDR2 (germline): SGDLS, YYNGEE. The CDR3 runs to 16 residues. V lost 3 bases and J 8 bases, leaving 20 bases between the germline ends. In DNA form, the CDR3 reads TGTGCCAGCAGCGCCCGAGGACTTAGCACCGGTGGGGAGCTGTTTTTT. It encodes CASSARGLSTGGELFF.

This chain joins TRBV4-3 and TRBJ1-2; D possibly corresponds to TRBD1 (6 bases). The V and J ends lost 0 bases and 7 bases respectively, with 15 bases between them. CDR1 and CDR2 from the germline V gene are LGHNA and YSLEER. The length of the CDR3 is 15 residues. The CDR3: CASSQEGGQGGGYTF. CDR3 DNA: TGCGCCAGCAGCCAAGAGGGGGGGCAGGGTGGTGGCTACACCTTC.

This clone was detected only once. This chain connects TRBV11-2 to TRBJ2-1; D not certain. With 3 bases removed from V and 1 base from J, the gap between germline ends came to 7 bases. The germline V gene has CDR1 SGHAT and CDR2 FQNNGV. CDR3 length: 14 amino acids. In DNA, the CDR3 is TGTGCCAGCAGCTTGACACCTTCCTACAATGAGCAGTTCTTC. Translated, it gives CASSLTPSYNEQFF.

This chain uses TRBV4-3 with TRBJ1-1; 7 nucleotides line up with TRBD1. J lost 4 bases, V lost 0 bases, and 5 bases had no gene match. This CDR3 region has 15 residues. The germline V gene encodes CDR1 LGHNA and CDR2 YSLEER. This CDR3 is CASSQDRAGGTEAFF. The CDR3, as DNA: TGCGCCAGCAGCCAAGATCGAGCAGGGGGCACTGAAGCTTTCTTT.

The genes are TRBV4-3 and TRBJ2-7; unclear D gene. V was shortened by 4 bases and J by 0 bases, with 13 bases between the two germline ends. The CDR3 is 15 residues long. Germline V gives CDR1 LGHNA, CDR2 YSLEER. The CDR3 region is CASSPGLGFSYEQYF. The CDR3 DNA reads TGCGCCAGCAGCCCTGGGTTGGGCTTCTCCTACGAGCAGTACTTC.

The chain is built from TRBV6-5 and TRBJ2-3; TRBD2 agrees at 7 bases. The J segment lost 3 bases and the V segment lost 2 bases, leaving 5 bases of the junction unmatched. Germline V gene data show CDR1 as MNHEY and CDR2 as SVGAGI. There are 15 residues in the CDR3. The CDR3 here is CASSYQRDVTDTQYF. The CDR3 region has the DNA TGTGCCAGCAGTTACCAGCGGGACGTAACAGATACGCAGTATTTT.

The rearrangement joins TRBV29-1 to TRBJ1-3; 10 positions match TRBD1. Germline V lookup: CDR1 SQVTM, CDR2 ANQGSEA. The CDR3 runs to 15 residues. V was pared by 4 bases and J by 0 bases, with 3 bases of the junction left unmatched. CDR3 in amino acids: CSVAGQGISGNTIYF. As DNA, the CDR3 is TGCAGCGTTGCGGGACAGGGGATCTCTGGAAACACCATATATTTT.

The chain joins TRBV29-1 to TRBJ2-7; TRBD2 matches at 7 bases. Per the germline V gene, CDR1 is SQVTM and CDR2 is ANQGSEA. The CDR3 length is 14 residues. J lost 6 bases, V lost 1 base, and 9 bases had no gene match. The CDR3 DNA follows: TGCAGCGTTGAAGGGGGAGGGAGGGAGAGCGAGCAGTACTTC. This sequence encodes CSVEGGGRESEQYF.

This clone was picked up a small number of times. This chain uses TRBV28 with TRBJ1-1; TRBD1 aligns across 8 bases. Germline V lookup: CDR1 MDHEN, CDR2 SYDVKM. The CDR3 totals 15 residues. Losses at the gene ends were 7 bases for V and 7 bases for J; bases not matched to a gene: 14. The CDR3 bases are TGTGCCAGCAACCTAGCAACAGGGGGAAGGGGTGAAGCTTTCTTT. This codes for CASNLATGGRGEAFF. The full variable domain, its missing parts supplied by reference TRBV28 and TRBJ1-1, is DVKVTQSSRYLVKRTGEKVFLECVQDMDHENMFWYRQDPGLGLRLIYFSYDVKMKEKGDIPEGYSVSREKKERFSLILESASTNQTSMYLCASNLATGGRGEAFFGQGTRLTVV.

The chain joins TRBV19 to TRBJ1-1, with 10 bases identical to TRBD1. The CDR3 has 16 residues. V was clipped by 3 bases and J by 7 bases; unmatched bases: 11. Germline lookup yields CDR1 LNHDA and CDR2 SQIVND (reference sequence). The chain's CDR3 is CASSMPGTGVIREAFF. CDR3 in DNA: TGTGCCAGTAGTATGCCCGGGACAGGGGTGATTCGTGAAGCTTTCTTT.

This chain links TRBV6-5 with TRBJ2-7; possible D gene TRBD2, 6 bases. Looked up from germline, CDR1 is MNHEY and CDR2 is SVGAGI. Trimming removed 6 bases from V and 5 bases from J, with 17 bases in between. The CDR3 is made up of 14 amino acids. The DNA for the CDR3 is TGTGCCAGCAGCCCTTGGGAGGAGCTCAACGAGCAGTACTTC. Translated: CASSPWEELNEQYF.

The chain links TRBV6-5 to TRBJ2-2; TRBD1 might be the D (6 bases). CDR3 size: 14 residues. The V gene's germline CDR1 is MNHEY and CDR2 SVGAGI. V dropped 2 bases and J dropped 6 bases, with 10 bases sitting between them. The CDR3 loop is CASSYAQGSGELFF. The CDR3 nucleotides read TGTGCCAGCAGTTACGCACAGGGCTCCGGGGAGCTGTTTTTT.

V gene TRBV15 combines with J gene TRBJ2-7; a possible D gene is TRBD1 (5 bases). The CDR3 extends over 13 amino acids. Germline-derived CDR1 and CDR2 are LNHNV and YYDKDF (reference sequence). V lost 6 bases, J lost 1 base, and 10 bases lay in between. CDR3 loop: CATSYPGSYEQYF. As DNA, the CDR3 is TGTGCCACCAGTTATCCAGGGTCCTACGAGCAGTACTTC.

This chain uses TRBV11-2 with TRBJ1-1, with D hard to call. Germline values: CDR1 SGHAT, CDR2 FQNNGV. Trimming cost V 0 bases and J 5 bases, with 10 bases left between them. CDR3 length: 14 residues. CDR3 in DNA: TGTGCCAGCAGCTTAGATCGGGGAGGGACTGAAGCTTTCTTT. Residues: CASSLDRGGTEAFF.

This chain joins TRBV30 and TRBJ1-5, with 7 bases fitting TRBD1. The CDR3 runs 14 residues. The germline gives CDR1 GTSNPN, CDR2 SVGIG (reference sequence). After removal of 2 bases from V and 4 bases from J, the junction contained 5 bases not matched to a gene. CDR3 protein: CAWSRGTDNQPQHF. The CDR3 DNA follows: TGTGCCTGGAGTAGAGGGACAGATAATCAGCCCCAGCATTTT.

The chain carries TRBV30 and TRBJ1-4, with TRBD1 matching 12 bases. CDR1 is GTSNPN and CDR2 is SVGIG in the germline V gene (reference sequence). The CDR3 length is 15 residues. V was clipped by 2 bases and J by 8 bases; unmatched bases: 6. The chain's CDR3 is CAWSSRGQGAEKLFF. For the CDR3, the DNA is TGTGCCTGGAGTAGTAGGGGACAGGGGGCCGAAAAACTGTTTTTT.

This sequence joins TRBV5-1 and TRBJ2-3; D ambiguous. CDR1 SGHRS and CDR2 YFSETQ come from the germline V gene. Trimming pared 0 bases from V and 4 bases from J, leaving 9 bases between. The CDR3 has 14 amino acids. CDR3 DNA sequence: TGCGCCAGCAGCTTGGTAGCCGACCCAGATACGCAGTATTTT. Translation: CASSLVADPDTQYF.

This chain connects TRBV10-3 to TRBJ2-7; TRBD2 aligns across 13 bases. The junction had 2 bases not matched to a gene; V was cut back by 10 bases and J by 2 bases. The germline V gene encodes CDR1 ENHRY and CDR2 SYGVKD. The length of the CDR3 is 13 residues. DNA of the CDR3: TGTGCCACCGGACTAGCGGGGGCCTACGAGCAGTACTTC. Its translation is CATGLAGAYEQYF.

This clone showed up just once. CDR3 in DNA: TGTGCCAGCAGCGGGGGACTAGCGGGATTCGGAGAGACCCAGTACTTC. The encoded protein is CASSGGLAGFGETQYF. The chain links TRBV5-5 to TRBJ2-5; 13 bases line up with TRBD2. Germline lookup yields CDR1 SGHKS and CDR2 YYEKEE (reference sequence). CDR3 length equals 16 residues. V lost 4 bases, J lost 4 bases, and 7 bases stayed unmatched.

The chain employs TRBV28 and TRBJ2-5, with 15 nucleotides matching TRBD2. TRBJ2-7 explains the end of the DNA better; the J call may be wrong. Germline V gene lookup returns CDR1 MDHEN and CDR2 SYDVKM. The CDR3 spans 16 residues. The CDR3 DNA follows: TGTGCCAGCGGGACTAGCGGGGGGCCGCCGCCGTACGAGCAGTACTTC. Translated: CASGTSGGPPPYEQYF.